The entry that follows covers one TCR beta chain sequence. What it binds is unknown. The data derive from a study of cytomegalovirus exposure and HLA in healthy donors. Overall study: For the approximately 400 genotyped donors, more than 65% fell within the Caucasian-associated ancestry cluster. Whole-study results and caveats: Earlier findings revealed that most TCR beta V segments proved productive either about 87% or about 30% of the time.

The CDR3 has 15 residues. The V end was cut by 3 bases, the J end by 3 bases, with 14 bases between. Germline-derived CDR1 and CDR2 are LNHDA and SQIVND (reference sequence). The PCR made use of 60 Vbeta and 13 Jbeta primers. Assay: immunoSEQ multiplex PCR; the TCRdb copy retains only in-frame clones and omits some. The table lists 80,000 to 95,000 clones, with approximately 1% in the top ten. Material: PBMCs. This TCR came from a woman aged 25 to 45 in good health and CMV-seronegative. The genes are TRBV19 and TRBJ1-1; D might be TRBD1 (6 bases). CDR3 loop: CASSIGLGADTEAFF. For the CDR3, the DNA is TGTGCCAGTAGTATCGGTTTGGGGGCGGACACTGAAGCTTTCTTT.